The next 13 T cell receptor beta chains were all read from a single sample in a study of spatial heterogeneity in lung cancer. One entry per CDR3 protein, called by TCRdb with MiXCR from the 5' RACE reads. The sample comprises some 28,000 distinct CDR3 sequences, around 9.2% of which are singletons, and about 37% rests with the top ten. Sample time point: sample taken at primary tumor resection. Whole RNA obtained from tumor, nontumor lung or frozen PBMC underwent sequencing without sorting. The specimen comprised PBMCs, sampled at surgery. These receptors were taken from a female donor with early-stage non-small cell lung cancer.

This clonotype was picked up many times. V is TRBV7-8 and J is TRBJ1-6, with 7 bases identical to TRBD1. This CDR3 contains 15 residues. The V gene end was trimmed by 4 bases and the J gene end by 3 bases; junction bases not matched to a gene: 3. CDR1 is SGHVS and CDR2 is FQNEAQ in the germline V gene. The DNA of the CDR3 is TGTGCCAGCAGCTCGGGACAGCACTATAATTCACCCCTCCACTTT. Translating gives CASSSGQHYNSPLHF.

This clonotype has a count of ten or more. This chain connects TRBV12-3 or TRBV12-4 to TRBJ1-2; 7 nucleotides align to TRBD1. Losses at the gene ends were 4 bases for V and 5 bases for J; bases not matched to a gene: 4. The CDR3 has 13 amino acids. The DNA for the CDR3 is TGTGCCAGCAGTTCCGGGACAGCGTATGGCTACACCTTC. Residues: CASSSGTAYGYTF.

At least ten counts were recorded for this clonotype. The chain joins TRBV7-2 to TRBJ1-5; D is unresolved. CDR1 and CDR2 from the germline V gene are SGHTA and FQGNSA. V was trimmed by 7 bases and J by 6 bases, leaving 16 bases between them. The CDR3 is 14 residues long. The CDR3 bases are TGTGCCAGCACCAAACACCCAGAGGGTCAGCCCCAGCATTTT. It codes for CASTKHPEGQPQHF.

The CDR3 nucleotides are TGTGCCAGCAGAGCGGGACAGGGACTCAATGGCTACACCTTC. Its translation: CASRAGQGLNGYTF. The V and J genes are TRBV6-1 and TRBJ1-2; TRBD1 matches at 9 bases. The CDR3 sequence is 14 residues long. Germline lookup yields CDR1 MNHNS and CDR2 SASEGT. V trimming: 6 bases; J trimming: 6 bases; junction bases outside the gene matches: 8.

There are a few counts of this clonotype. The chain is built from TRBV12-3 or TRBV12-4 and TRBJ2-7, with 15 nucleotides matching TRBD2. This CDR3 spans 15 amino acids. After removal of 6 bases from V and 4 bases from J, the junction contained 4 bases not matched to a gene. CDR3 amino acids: CASREGLAGGYEQYV. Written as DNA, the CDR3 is TGTGCCAGCAGAGAGGGACTAGCGGGGGGATACGAGCAGTACGTC.

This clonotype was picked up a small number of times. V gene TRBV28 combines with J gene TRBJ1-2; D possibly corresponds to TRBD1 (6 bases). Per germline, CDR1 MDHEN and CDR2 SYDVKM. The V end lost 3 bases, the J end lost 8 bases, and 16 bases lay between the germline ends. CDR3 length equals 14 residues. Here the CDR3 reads CASSFPGAEEGYTF. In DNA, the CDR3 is TGTGCCAGCAGTTTCCCAGGGGCGGAGGAGGGCTACACCTTC.

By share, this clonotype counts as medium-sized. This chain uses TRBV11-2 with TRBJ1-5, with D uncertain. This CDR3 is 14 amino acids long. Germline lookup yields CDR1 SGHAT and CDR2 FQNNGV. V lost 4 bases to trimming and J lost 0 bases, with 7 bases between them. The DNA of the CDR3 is TGTGCCAGCAGCTCGGGCTATAGCAATCAGCCCCAGCATTTT. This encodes CASSSGYSNQPQHF.

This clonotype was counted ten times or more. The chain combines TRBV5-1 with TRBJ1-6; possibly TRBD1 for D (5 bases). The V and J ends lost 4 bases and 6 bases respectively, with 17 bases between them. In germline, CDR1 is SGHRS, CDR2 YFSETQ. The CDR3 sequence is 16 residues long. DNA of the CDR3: TGCGCCAGCAGCCAGGGACCGACCGGGGGTAATTCACCCCTCCACTTT. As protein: CASSQGPTGGNSPLHF.

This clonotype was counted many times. CDR3 nucleotides: TGTGCCAGCAGTTCCCAGATCTCTGGGGCCAACGTCCTGACTTTC. Translating gives CASSSQISGANVLTF. J is TRBJ2-6 and V is TRBV28; D is undetermined. Trimming removed 4 bases from V and 0 bases from J, with 7 bases in between. The germline V gene has CDR1 MDHEN and CDR2 SYDVKM. The CDR3 has 15 amino acids.

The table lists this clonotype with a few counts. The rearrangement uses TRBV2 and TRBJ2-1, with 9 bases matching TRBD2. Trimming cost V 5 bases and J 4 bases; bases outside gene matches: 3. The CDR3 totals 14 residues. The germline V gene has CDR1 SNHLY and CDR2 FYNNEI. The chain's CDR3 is CASSPSGTYNEQFF. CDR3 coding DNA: TGTGCCAGCAGTCCTAGCGGGACTTACAATGAGCAGTTCTTC.

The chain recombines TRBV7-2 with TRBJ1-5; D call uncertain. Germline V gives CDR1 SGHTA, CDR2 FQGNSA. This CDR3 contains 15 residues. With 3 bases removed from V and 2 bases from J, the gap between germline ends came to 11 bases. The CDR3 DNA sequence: TGTGCCAGCAGCTTTAAAGGCTATGGCAATCAGCCCCAGCATTTT. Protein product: CASSFKGYGNQPQHF.

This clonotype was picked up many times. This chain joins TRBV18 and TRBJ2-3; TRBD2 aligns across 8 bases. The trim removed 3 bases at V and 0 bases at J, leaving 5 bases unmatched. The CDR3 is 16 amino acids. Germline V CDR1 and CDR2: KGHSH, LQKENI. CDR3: CASSPKLAASTDTQYF. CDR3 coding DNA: TGTGCCAGCTCACCGAAACTAGCGGCTAGCACAGATACGCAGTATTTT.

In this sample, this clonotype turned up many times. The CDR3 spells CASSRRTGQRNEQYV. The CDR3, as DNA: TGTGCCAGCAGCAGAAGGACAGGTCAAAGAAACGAGCAGTACGTC. The genes are TRBV5-5 and TRBJ2-7; 7 bases map to TRBD1. The J segment lost 5 bases and the V segment lost 4 bases, leaving 12 bases of the junction unmatched. Germline V CDR1 and CDR2: SGHKS, YYEKEE (reference sequence). The CDR3 consists of 15 residues.